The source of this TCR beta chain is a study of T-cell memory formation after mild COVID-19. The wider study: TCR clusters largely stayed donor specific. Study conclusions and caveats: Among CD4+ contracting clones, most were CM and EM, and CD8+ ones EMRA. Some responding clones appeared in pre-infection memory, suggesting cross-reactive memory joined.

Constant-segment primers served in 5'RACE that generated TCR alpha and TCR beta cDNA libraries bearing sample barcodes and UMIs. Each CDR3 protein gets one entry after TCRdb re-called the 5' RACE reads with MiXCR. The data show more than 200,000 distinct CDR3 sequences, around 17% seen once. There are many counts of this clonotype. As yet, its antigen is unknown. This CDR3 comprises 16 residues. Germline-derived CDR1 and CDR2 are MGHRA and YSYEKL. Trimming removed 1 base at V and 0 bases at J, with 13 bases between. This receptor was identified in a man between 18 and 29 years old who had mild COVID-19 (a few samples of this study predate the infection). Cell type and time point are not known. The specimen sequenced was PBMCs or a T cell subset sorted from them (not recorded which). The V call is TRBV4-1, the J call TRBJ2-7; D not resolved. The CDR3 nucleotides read TGCGCCAGCAGCCAAGGTTTTCGAACCCGCTCCTACGAGCAGTACTTC. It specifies CASSQGFRTRSYEQYF.